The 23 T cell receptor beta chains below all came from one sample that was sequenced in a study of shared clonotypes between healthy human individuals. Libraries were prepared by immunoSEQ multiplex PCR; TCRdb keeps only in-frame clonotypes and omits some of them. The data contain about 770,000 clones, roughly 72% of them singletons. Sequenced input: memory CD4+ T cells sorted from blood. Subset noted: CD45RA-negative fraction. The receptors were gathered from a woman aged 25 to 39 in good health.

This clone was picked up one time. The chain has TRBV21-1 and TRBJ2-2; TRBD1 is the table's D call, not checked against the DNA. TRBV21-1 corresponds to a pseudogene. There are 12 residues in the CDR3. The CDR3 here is CASSKTGWELFF. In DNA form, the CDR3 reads TGTGCCAGCAGCAAGACAGGTTGGGAGCTGTTTTTT.

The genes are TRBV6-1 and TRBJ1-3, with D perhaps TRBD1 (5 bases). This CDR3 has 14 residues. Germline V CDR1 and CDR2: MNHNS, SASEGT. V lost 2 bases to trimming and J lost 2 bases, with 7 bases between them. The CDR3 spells CASSEQQAGNTIYF. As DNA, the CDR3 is TGTGCCAGCAGTGAACAACAGGCTGGAAACACCATATATTTT.

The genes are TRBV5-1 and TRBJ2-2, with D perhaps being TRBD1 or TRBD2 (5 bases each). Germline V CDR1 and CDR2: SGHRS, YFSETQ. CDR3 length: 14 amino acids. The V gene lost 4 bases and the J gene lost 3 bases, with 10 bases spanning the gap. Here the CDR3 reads CASSTGTYTGELFF. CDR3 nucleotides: TGCGCCAGCAGCACCGGGACCTACACCGGGGAGCTGTTTTTT.

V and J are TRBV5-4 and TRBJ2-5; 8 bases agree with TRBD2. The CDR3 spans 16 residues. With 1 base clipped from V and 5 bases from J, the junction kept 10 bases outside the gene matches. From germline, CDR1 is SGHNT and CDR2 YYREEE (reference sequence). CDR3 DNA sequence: TGTGCCAGCAGCTTGAAAAGCGGGAGCCCCGGGGAGACCCAGTACTTC. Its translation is CASSLKSGSPGETQYF.

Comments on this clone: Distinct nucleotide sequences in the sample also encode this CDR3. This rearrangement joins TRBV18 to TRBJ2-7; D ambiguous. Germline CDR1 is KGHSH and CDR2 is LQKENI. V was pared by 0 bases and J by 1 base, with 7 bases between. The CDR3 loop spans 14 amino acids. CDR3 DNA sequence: TGTGCCAGCTCACCACCCACGCTTTCCTACGAGCAGTACTTC. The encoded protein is CASSPPTLSYEQYF.

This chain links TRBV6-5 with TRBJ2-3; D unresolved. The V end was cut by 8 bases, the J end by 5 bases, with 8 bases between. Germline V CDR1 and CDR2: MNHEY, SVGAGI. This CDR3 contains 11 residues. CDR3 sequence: CASLQLDTQYF. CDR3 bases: TGTGCCAGCCTCCAGCTAGATACGCAGTATTTT.

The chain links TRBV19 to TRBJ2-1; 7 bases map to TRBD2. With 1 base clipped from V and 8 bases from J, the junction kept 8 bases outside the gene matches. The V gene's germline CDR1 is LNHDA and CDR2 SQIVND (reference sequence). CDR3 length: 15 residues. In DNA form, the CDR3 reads TGTGCCAGTAGTATAGGGGAGGGGATGGGTTATGAGCAGTTCTTC. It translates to CASSIGEGMGYEQFF.

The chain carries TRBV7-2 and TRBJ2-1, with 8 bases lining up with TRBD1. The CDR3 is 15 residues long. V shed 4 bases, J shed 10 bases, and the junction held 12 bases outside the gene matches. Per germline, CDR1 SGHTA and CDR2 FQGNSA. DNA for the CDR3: TGTGCCAGCAGCTCGCCCGACAGGGGAGCCGGGGAGCAGTTCTTC. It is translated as CASSSPDRGAGEQFF.

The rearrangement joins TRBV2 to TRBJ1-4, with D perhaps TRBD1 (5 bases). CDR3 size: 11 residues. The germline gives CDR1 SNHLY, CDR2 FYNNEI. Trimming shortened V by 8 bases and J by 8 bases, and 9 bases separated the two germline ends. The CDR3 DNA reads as TGTGCCAGCGGGACGAGAGAAAAACTGTTTTTT. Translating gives CASGTREKLFF.

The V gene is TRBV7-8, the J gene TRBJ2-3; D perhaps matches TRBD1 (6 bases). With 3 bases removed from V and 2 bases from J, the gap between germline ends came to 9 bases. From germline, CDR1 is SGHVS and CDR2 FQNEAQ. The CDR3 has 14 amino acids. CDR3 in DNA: TGTGCCAGCAGCTTCAACAGGGCCACAGATACGCAGTATTTT. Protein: CASSFNRATDTQYF.

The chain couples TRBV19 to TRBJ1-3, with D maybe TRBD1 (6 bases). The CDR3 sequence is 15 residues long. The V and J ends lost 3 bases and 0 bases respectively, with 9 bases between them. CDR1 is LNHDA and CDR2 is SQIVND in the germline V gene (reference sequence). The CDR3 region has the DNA TGTGCCAGTAGTATTGGGGGCCACTCTGGAAACACCATATATTTT. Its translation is CASSIGGHSGNTIYF.

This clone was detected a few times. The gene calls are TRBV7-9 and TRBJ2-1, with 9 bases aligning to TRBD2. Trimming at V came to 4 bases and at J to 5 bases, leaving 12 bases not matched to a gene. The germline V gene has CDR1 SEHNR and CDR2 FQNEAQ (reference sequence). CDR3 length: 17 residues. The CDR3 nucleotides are TGTGCCAGCAGCTCCCCCGGACGCGGGAGGGCCGACAATGAGCAGTTCTTC. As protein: CASSSPGRGRADNEQFF.

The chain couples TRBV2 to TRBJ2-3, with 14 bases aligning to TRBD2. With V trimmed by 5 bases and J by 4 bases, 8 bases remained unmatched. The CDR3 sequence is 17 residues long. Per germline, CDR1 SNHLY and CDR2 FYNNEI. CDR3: CASSLGLAGVVADTQYF. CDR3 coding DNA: TGTGCCAGCAGTCTGGGACTAGCGGGAGTGGTCGCAGATACGCAGTATTTT.

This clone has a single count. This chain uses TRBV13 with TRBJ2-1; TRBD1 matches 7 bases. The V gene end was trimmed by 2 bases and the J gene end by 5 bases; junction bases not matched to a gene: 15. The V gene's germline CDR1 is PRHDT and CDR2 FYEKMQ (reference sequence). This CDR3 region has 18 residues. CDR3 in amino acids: CASSLFRGSEGWDNEQFF. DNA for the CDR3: TGTGCCAGCAGCTTATTCAGGGGGAGTGAGGGTTGGGACAATGAGCAGTTCTTC.

For the CDR3, the DNA is TGTGCCAGCAACCCCTTGGGCCTGAAGGGCAATCAGCCCCAGCATTTT. It codes for CASNPLGLKGNQPQHF. The genes are TRBV28 and TRBJ1-5, with D unclear. V lost 7 bases to trimming and J lost 2 bases, with 18 bases between them. CDR3 size: 16 residues. CDR1 and CDR2 from the germline V gene are MDHEN and SYDVKM.

CDR3 in DNA: TGTGCCAGCAGCAAGCGCTTTGGGACCCGGACCTACGAGCAGTACTTC. It yields the protein CASSKRFGTRTYEQYF. The gene calls are TRBV21-1 and TRBJ2-7. TRBV21-1 is listed as a pseudogene. The CDR3 runs to 16 residues.

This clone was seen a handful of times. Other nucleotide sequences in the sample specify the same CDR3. The CDR3 is CASSLRGGAGVNEQFF. The CDR3 DNA reads as TGTGCCAGCAGCTTAAGGGGCGGAGCGGGAGTCAATGAGCAGTTCTTC. The chain joins TRBV11-3 to TRBJ2-1; 8 bases map to TRBD2. V was pared by 2 bases and J by 6 bases, with 9 bases of the junction left unmatched. Looked up from germline, CDR1 is SGHNT and CDR2 is YENEEA. The CDR3 has 16 amino acids.

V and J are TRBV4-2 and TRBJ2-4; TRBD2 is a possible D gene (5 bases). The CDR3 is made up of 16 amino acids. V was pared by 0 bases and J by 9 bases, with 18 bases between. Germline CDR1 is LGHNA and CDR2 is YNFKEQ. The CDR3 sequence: CASSQDTDGEWAIQYF. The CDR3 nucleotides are TGTGCCAGCAGCCAAGATACAGACGGGGAGTGGGCCATTCAGTACTTC.

The CDR3 spells CASSFLGREETQYF. CDR3 coding DNA: TGCGCCAGCAGCTTCCTCGGGAGGGAGGAGACCCAGTACTTC. This rearrangement joins TRBV5-1 to TRBJ2-5; 8 nucleotides line up with TRBD2. Germline V gene sequence: CDR1 SGHRS, CDR2 YFSETQ. Trimming removed 2 bases from V and 5 bases from J; junction bases left unmatched: 5. The CDR3 length is 14 residues.

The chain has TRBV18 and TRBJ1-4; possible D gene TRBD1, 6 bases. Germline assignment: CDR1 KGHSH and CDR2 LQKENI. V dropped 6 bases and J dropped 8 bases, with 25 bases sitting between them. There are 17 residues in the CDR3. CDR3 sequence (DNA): TGTGCCAGCTCGCCCCGACCGGGACAAGGATTAGAGGAAAAACTGTTTTTT. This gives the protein CASSPRPGQGLEEKLFF.

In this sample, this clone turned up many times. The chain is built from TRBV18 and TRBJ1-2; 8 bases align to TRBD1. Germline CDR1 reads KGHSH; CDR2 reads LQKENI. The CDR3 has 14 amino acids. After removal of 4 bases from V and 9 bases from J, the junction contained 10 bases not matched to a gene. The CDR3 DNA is TGTGCCAGCTCACAAACCGGTGACAGGGGTCGCTACACCTTC. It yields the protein CASSQTGDRGRYTF.

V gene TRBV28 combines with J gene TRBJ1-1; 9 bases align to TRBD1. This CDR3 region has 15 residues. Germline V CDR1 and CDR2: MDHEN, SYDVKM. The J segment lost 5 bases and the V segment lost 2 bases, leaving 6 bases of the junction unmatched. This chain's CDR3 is CASSLTGQGWTEAFF. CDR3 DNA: TGTGCCAGCAGTTTAACCGGACAGGGGTGGACTGAAGCTTTCTTT.

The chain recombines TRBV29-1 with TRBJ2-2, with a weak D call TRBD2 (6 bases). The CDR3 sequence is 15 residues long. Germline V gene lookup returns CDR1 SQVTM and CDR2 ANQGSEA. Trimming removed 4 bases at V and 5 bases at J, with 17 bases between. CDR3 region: CSVATGGTTTGELFF. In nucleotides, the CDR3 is TGCAGCGTTGCCACTGGCGGGACGACTACCGGGGAGCTGTTTTTT.